Sequencing of this TCR beta chain was carried out in a study of cytomegalovirus exposure and HLA in healthy donors. Study-wide background: Within an early data release were about 80 million unique TCRs drawn from HLA-typed donors.

CDR1 SGHRS and CDR2 YFSETQ come from the germline V gene. The CDR3 consists of 15 residues. V was cut by 0 bases and J by 7 bases, with 14 bases left in between. Study observations and caveats: Earlier findings revealed that most TCR beta V segments proved productive either about 87% or about 30% of the time. Researchers catalogued 160 or so TCR beta chains as cytomegalovirus-associated.

A word on this clone: Its antigen is unidentified.

Amplification used 60 Vbeta primers and 13 Jbeta primers. Sequenced by immunoSEQ multiplex PCR; TCRdb stores in-frame clones only, minus some. The repertoire holds 150,000 to 200,000 clones, with approximately 79% as singletons. This chain connects TRBV5-1 to TRBJ2-1, with no clear D. What was sequenced was PBMCs. The sequence was obtained from a man aged 45-65 years in good health and CMV-seropositive. Written as DNA, the CDR3 is TGCGCCAGCAGCTTGGGACAAGGCCAGCTAAATGAGCAGTTCTTC. It translates to CASSLGQGQLNEQFF.